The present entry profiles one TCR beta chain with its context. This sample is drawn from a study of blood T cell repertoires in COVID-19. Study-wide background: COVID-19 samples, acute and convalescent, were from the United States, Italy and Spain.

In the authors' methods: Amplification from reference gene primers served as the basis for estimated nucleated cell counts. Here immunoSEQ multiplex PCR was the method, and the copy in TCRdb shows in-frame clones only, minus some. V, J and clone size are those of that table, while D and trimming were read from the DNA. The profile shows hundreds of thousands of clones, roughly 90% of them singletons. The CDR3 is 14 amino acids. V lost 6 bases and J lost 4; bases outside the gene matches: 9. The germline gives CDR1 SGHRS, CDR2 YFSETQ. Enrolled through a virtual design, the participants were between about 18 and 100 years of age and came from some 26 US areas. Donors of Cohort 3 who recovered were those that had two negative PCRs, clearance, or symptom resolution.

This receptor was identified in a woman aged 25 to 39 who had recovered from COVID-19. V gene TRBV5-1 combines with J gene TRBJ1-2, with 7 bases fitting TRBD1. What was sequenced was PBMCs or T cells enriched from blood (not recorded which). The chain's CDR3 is CASTSTGVGYGYTF. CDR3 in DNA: TGCGCCAGCACTTCTACAGGGGTAGGCTATGGCTACACCTTC.